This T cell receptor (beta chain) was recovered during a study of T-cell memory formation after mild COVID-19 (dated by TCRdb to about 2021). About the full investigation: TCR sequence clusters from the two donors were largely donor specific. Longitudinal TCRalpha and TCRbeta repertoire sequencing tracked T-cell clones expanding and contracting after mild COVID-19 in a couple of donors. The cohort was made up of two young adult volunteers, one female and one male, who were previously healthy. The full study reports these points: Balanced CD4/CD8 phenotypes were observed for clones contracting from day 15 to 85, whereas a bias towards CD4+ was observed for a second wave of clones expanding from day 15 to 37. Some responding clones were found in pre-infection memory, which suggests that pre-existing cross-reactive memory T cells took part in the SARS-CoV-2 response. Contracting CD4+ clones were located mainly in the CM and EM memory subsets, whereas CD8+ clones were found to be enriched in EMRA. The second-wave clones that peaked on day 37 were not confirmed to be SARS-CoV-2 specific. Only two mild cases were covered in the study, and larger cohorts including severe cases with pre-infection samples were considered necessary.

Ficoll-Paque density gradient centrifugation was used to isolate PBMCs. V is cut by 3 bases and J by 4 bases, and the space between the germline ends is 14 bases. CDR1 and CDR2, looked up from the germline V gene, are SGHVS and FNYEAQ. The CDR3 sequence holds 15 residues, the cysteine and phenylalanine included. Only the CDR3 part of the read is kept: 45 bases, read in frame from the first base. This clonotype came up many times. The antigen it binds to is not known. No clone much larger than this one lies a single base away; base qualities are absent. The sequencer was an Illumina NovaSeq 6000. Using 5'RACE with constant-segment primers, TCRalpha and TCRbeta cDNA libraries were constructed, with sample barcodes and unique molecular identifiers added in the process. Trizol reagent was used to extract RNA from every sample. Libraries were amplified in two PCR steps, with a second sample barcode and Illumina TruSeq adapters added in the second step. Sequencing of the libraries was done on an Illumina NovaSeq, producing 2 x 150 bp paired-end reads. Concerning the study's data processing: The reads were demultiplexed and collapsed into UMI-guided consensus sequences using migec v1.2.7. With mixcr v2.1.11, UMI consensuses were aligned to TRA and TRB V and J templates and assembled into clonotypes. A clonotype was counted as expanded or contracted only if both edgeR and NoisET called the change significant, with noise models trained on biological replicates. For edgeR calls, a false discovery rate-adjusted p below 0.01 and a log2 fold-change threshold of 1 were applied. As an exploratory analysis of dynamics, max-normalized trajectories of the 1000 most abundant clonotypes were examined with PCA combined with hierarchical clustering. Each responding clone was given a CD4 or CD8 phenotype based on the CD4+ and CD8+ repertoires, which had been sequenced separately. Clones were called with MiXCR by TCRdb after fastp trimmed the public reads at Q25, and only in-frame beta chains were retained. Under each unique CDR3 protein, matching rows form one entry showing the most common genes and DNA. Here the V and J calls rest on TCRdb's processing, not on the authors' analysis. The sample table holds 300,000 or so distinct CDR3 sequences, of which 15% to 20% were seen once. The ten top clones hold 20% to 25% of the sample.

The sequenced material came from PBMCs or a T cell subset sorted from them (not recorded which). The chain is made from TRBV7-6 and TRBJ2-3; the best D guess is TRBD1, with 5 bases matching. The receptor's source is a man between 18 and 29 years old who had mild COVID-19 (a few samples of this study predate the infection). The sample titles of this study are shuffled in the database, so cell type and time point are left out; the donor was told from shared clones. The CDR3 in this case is CASSFLSRVPDTQYF. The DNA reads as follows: TGTGCCAGCAGCTTTCTTTCCAGGGTCCCAGATACGCAGTATTTT.